Sequencing of this T cell receptor (beta chain) was carried out in a study of OX40 agonist ivuxolimab in advanced cancers. Study information: At roughly 80% male, the cohort had a mean age of approximately 64 years, ranging from roughly 20 to 90. Broader study findings: CD8+ T cells showed, on average, more clonal expansion than CD4+ cells.

The V end was cut by 5 bases, the J end by 6 bases, with 9 bases between. There are 11 residues in the CDR3. The germline gives CDR1 SGHRS, CDR2 YFSETQ. Libraries were prepared by immunoSEQ multiplex PCR; TCRdb keeps only in-frame clonotypes and omits some of them. The sample gives tens of thousands of clones, less than 90% of which show up once; over 35% is in the top ten. Concerning this clone itself: Its target is unknown.

The input for sequencing was CD4+ or CD8+ T cells sorted from blood, taken in a trial of the OX40 agonist ivuxolimab. V usage is TRBV5-1 and J usage is TRBJ2-7; the D is unclear. The clonotype originates from an adult with an advanced solid tumor such as melanoma, head and neck, liver or kidney cancer. CDR3 DNA sequence: TGCGCCAGCAGTCAAGGGATCGAGCAGTACTTC. This translates into CASSQGIEQYF.